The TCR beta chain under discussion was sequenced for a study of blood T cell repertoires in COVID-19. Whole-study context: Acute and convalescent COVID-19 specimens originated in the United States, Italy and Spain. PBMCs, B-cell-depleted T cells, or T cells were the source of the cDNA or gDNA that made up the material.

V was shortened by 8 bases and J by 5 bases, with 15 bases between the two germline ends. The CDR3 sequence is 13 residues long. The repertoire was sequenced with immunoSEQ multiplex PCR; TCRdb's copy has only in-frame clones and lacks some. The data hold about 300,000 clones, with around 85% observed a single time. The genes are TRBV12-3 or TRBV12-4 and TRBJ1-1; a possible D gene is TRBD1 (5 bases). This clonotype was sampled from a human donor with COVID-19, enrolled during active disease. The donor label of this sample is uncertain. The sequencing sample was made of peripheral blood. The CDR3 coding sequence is TGTGCCAGCGGCAGCGGGGCGAGAACTGAAGCTTTCTTT. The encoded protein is CASGSGARTEAFF.